This entry lists 10 T cell receptor beta chains sequenced from one sample in a study of T cell repertoires in cytomegalovirus infection. TCRdb re-analysed the reads in MiXCR, keeping a single row per CDR3 protein. This repertoire shows 340,000 or so distinct CDR3 sequences, 20% to 25% found once; its top ten account for approximately 12%. Which antigens these TCRs recognize remains unknown. Source: cultured PBMCs, taken from culture after CMV antigen stimulation. These receptors were obtained from a human donor in good health (CMV status not recorded). Some clones in this sample may be carry-over from other donors' samples.

This clonotype was detected ten times or more. The chain carries TRBV7-2 and TRBJ1-1; D is unresolved. The CDR3 covers 14 residues. The V end lost 5 bases, the J end lost 5 bases, and 15 bases lay between the germline ends. The germline V gene encodes CDR1 SGHTA and CDR2 FQGNSA. In DNA, the CDR3 is TGTGCCAGCAGCCCGGAGGGTTCGGCTACTGAAGCTTTCTTT. It is translated as CASSPEGSATEAFF.

This clonotype was observed a few times. This chain uses TRBV7-8 with TRBJ2-2, with TRBD1 matching over 7 bases. CDR1 is SGHVS, CDR2 FQNEAQ, per germline. With V trimmed by 5 bases and J by 4 bases, 7 bases remained unmatched. CDR3 length equals 15 residues. CDR3 sequence reads: CASSHMAGGTGELFF. The CDR3 DNA follows: TGTGCCAGCAGCCATATGGCAGGGGGCACCGGGGAGCTGTTTTTT. Variable domain in full (rest from reference TRBV7-8 and TRBJ2-2): GAGVSQSPRYKVAKRGQDVALRCDPISGHVSLFWYQQALGQGPEFLTYFQNEAQLDKSGLPSDRFFAERPEGSVSTLKIQRTQQEDSAVYLCASSHMAGGTGELFFGEGSRLTVL.

The chain combines TRBV11-2 with TRBJ2-1, with 8 bases aligning to TRBD1. Germline assignment: CDR1 SGHAT and CDR2 FQNNGV. V gave up 4 bases and J gave up 9 bases; unmatched junction bases: 8. The CDR3 has 14 residues. The CDR3 DNA reads as TGTGCCAGCAGCTCAGGACAGGGTGCTGGTGAGCAGTTCTTC. Its protein product is CASSSGQGAGEQFF.

This clonotype has only a few counts. The chain joins TRBV29-1 to TRBJ1-2; D ambiguous. The germline V gene has CDR1 SQVTM and CDR2 ANQGSEA. The CDR3 length is 11 residues. The V end was cut by 7 bases, the J end by 4 bases, with 10 bases between. CDR3: CSAGRTYGYTF. The DNA of the CDR3 is TGCAGCGCCGGACGGACCTATGGCTACACCTTC.

This clonotype was counted between two and nine times. J is TRBJ1-2 and V is TRBV7-2, with TRBD1 as a possible D gene (6 bases). V was pared by 5 bases and J by 2 bases, with 18 bases between. CDR1 and CDR2 from the germline V gene are SGHTA and FQGNSA. There are 16 residues in the CDR3. CDR3 loop: CASSPNYRVRNYGYTF. The CDR3 nucleotides read TGTGCCAGCAGCCCTAACTACAGGGTTAGGAACTATGGCTACACCTTC.

This clonotype was counted a few times. The chain has TRBV7-2 and TRBJ2-1; D is tentatively TRBD1 or TRBD2 (5 bases each). The CDR3 is 16 residues long. Germline-derived CDR1 and CDR2 are SGHTA and FQGNSA. The V and J ends lost 1 base and 2 bases respectively, with 12 bases between them. The CDR3 loop is CASSLESRGPYNEQFF. CDR3 nucleotide sequence: TGTGCCAGCAGCTTAGAGTCCCGGGGACCCTACAATGAGCAGTTCTTC.

This sequence joins TRBV4-3 and TRBJ2-1; the match to TRBD2 covers 12 bases. Unmatched junction bases numbered 1, after V lost 0 bases and J lost 4 bases. CDR1 is LGHNA and CDR2 is YSLEER in the germline V gene. This CDR3 contains 16 residues. The CDR3, as DNA: TGCGCCAGCAGCCAAGAAGGGACTAGCGGGTACAATGAGCAGTTCTTC. Translated: CASSQEGTSGYNEQFF.

This sequence joins TRBV19 and TRBJ1-5, with TRBD1 matching over 8 bases. Per germline, CDR1 LNHDA and CDR2 SQIVND (reference sequence). The CDR3 loop spans 17 amino acids. The V and J ends lost 6 bases and 4 bases, in that order; junction bases with no gene match: 14. The CDR3 bases are TGTGCCAGTAGCAGGACAGGGACCCTCTACCAAAATCAGCCCCAGCATTTT. It encodes CASSRTGTLYQNQPQHF.

J is TRBJ2-5 and V is TRBV5-1; maybe TRBD2 (6 bases). V lost 0 bases and J 5 bases, leaving 11 bases between the germline ends. This CDR3 region has 14 residues. Germline-derived CDR1 and CDR2 are SGHRS and YFSETQ. In nucleotides, the CDR3 is TGCGCCAGCAGCTTGGAAATCGGGAGCGAGACCCAGTACTTC. Its translation: CASSLEIGSETQYF.

V is TRBV27 and J is TRBJ2-4; D ambiguous. V lost 3 bases and J lost 0, with 9 bases in between. The germline V gene encodes CDR1 MNHEY and CDR2 SMNVEV (reference sequence). The CDR3 sequence is 15 residues long. The CDR3 nucleotides read TGTGCCAGCAGTTTCCAGCCCTTAGCCAAAAACATTCAGTACTTC. Its protein product is CASSFQPLAKNIQYF.